Listed below are T cell receptor beta chains from one sample, sequenced in a study of tumor-infiltrating lymphocytes in localized non-small cell lung cancer. The protocol was immunoSEQ multiplex PCR, while the TCRdb copy is restricted to in-frame clones and leaves out a portion. The profile covers under 10,000 clones, with over 70% appearing a single time and roughly 5.7% taken by the ten largest. What was sequenced was uninvolved lung tissue not adjacent to the tumor. The receptors were sampled from a human donor with non-small cell lung cancer. CDR3s include the opening cysteine and the closing phenylalanine or tryptophan. The order of the fields is J gene, V gene, CDR3 protein.

TRBJ1-1	TRBV29-1	CSASAGDSNTEAFF
TRBJ1-1	TRBV11-1	CASSLLRNTEAFF
TRBJ2-4	TRBV6-1	CASSEAIRARNIQYF
TRBJ2-1	TRBV9	CASSVVAGSGNEQFF
TRBJ2-5	TRBV29-1	CSVDGGGLETQYF
TRBJ1-1	TRBV6-5	CASSRNQGLSEAFF
TRBJ2-1	TRBV4-2	CASSLGQSSYNEQFF
TRBJ2-7	TRBV10-3	CAISGGGRDASSSYEQYF
TRBJ1-2	TRBV30	CAWSVLGHGYTF
TRBJ1-5	TRBV10-3	CAISESTELNQPQHF
TRBJ2-1	TRBV2	CASSVDSSYNEQFF
TRBJ2-6	TRBV2	CASTRSGANVLTF
TRBJ2-3	TRBV7-3	CASSLTGPTDTQYF
TRBJ2-2	TRBV29-1	CSVVSEGQELFF
TRBJ2-7	TRBV7-9	CASSLETSEQYF
TRBJ2-5	TRBV7-9	CASIKLGRKETQYF
TRBJ2-7	TRBV7-2	CASSLAARGLAGTYEQYF
TRBJ1-1	TRBV30	CAWRIGLNTEAFF
TRBJ2-3	TRBV5-1	CASSLAPTGTQYF
TRBJ2-5	TRBV9	CASSPGLAGGGQETQYF
TRBJ2-7	TRBV5-6	CASSLVGGFFGEQYF
TRBJ2-6	TRBV27	CASSFWGSGANVLTF
TRBJ1-1	TRBV14	CASSQVHRGQAFF